This T cell receptor beta chain was recovered during a study of Graves' ophthalmopathy and Graves' hyperthyroidism. The study amplified TCR beta CDR3 regions using RNA transcripts. An opening RT-PCR round employed HTBI primers and preceded a second-round multiplex PCR. TCRdb independently ran MiXCR on the multiplex PCR reads; one entry per CDR3 protein. The table records over a million distinct CDR3 sequences, 35% to 40% of them present only once. Source material: peripheral blood or thyroid tissue (not recorded which). The receptor was derived from an adult man with Graves' hyperthyroidism.

The CDR3 nucleotides read TGTGCCAGCAGTTACACGACAGGCACCGTGAACACTGAAGCTTTCTTT. Its protein product is CASSYTTGTVNTEAFF. The gene calls are TRBV7-3 and TRBJ1-1, with a possible D match to TRBD1 (6 bases). With 6 bases removed from V and 0 bases from J, the gap between germline ends came to 17 bases. Germline values: CDR1 SGHTA, CDR2 FQGTGA. The CDR3 spans 16 residues.